This T cell receptor (beta chain) comes out of a study of T cell responses to AZD1222 COVID-19 vaccine. The overall study: It was second doses at about 4 or about 12 weeks that were pooled.

Method: immunoSEQ multiplex PCR; TCRdb's copy keeps in-frame clones and lacks some. The table lists 150,000 or so clones, roughly nine tenths of them singletons. The sequence was obtained from an adult in good health. This specimen was peripheral blood, taken on day 0 of AZD1222 vaccination.

The CDR3 DNA reads as TGTGCCAGCAGTTCCAGGGGTAGGGCTGGCTACACCTTC. Translating it yields CASSSRGRAGYTF. The chain couples TRBV12-3 or TRBV12-4 to TRBJ1-2, with D perhaps matching TRBD1 (6 bases). V dropped 4 bases and J dropped 7 bases, with 13 bases sitting between them. The CDR3 contains 13 residues.